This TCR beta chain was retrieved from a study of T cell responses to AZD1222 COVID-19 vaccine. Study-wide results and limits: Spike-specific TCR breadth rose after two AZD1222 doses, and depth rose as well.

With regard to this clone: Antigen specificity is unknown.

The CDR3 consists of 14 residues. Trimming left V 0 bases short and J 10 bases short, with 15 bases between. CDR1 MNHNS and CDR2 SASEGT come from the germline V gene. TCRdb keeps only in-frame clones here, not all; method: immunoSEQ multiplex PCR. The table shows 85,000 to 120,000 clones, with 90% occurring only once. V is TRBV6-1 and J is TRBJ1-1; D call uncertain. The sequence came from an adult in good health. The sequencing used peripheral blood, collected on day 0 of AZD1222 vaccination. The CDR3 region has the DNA TGTGCCAGCAGTGAAGCCGGAGGGCAATCGAGAGCTTTCTTT. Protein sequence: CASSEAGGQSRAFF.